This TCR beta chain is from a study of long-term antiretroviral therapy in people with HIV. Runs used v3.0 of the immunoSEQ assay and were done at survey level. Profiled with immunoSEQ multiplex PCR; TCRdb holds only in-frame clones, not every one. The sample has some 38,000 clones, around 85% seen once. V was clipped by 3 bases and J by 5 bases, with 13 bases between them. The CDR3 is 14 amino acids. Germline lookup yields CDR1 KGHSH and CDR2 LQKENI. The genes are TRBV18 and TRBJ2-5, with D possibly called TRBD1 or TRBD2 (5 bases each). This clonotype originated in a man younger than 35 with HIV. Sequencing used unsorted PBMCs, obtained 1.5 years after starting antiretroviral therapy. The CDR3 loop reads CASSPPGLRETQYF. CDR3 nucleotides: TGTGCCAGCTCACCGCCGGGGCTGCGGGAGACCCAGTACTTC.